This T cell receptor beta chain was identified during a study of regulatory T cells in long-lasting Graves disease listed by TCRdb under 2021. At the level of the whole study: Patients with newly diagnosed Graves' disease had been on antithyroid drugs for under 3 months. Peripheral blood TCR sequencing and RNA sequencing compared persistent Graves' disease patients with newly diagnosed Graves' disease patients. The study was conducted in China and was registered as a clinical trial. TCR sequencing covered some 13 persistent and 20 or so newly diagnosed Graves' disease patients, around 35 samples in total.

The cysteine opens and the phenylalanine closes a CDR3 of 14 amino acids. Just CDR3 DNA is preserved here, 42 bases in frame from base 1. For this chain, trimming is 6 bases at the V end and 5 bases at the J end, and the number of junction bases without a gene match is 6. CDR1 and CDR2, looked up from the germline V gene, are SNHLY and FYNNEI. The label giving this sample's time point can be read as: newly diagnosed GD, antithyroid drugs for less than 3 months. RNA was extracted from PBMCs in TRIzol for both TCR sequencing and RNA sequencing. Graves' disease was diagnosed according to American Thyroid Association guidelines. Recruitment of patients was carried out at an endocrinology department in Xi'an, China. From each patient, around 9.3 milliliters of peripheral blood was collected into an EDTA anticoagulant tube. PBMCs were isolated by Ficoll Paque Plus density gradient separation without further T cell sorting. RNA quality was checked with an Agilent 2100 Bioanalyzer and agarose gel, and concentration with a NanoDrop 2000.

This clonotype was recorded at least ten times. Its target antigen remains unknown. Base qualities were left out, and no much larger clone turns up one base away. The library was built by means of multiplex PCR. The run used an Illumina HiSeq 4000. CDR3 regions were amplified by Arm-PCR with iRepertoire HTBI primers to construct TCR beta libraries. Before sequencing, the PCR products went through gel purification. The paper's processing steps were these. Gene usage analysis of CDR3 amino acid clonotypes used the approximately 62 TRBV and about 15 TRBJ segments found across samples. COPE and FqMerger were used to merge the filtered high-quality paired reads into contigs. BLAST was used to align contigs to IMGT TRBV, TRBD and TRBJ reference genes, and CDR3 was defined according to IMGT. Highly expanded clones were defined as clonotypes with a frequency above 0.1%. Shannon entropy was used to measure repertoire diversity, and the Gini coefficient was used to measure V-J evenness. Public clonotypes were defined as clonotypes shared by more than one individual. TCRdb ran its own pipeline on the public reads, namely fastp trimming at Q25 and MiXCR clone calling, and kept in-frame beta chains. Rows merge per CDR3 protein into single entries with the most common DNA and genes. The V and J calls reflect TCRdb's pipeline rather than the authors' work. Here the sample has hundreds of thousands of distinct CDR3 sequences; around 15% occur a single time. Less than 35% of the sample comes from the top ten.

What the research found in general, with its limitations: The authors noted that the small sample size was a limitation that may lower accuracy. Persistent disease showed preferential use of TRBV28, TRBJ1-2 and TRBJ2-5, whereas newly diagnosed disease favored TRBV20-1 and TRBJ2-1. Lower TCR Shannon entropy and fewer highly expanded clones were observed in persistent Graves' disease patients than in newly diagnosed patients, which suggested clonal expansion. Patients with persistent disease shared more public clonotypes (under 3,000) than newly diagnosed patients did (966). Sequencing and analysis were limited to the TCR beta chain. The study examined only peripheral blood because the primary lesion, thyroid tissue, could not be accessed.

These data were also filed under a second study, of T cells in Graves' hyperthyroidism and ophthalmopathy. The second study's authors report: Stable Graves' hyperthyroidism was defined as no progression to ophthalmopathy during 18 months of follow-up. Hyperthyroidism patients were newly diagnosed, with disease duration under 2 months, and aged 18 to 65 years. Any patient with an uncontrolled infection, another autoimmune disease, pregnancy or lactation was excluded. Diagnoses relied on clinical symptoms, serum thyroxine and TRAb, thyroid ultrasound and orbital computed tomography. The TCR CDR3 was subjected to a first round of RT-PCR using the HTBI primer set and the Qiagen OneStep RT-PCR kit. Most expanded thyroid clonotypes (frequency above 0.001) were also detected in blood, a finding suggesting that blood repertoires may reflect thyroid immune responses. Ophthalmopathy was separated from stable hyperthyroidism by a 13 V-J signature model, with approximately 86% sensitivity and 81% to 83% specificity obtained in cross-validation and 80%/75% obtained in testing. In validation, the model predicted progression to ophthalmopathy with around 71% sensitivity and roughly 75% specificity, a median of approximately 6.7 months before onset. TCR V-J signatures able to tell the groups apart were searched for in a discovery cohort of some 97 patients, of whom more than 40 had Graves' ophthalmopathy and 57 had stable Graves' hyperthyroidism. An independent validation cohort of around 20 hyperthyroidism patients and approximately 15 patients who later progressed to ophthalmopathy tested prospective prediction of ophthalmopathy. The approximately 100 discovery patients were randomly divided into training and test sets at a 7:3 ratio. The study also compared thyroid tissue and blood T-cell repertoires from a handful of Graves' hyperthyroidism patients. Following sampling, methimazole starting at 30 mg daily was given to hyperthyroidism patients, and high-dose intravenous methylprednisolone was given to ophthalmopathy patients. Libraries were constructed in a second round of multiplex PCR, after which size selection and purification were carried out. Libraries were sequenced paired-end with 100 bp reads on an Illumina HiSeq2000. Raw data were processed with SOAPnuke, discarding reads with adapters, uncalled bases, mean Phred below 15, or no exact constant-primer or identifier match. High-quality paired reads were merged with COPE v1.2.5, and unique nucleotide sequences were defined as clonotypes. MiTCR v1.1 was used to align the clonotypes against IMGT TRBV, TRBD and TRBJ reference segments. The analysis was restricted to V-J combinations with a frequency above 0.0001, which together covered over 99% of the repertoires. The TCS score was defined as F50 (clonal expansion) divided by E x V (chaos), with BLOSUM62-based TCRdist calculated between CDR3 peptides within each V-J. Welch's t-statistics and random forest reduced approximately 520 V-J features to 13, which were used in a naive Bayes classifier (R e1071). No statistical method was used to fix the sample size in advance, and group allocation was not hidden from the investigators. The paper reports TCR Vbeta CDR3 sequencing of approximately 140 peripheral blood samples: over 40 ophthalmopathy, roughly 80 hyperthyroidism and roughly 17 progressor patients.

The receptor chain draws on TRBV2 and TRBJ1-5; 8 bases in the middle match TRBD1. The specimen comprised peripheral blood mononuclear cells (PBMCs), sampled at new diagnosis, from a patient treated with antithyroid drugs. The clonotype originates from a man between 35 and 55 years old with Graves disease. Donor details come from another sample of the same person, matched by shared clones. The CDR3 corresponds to CASSGTGGDQPQHF. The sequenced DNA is TGTGCCAGCAGCGGGACAGGAGGGGATCAGCCCCAGCATTTT.